One and the same sample provided the 15 T cell receptor beta chains below, sequenced in a study of OX40 agonist ivuxolimab in advanced cancers. The method was immunoSEQ multiplex PCR; TCRdb's version includes in-frame clones alone and lacks a portion of them. This repertoire shows around 46,000 clones, about four fifths found once; its top ten account for about 1.8%. Sequenced here: CD4+ or CD8+ T cells sorted from blood, sampled in a trial of the OX40 agonist ivuxolimab. The receptors shown here come from an adult with an advanced solid tumor such as melanoma, head and neck, liver or kidney cancer.

A single count supports this clone. The chain has TRBV2 and TRBJ2-4, with D perhaps TRBD1 (6 bases). This CDR3 has 16 amino acids. Germline-derived CDR1 and CDR2 are SNHLY and FYNNEI. Trimming shortened V by 6 bases and J by 6 bases, and 21 bases separated the two germline ends. The CDR3 nucleotides read TGTGCCAGCAGACTTGGACAGTCCGGGATTTTAAACATTCAGTACTTC. It yields the protein CASRLGQSGILNIQYF.

The chain joins TRBV2 to TRBJ1-3, with TRBD1 as a possible D gene (6 bases). The CDR3 has 15 amino acids. Trimming took 3 bases from V and 2 from J, leaving 11 bases between them. The germline V gene encodes CDR1 SNHLY and CDR2 FYNNEI. Here the CDR3 reads CASSDLGTPGNTIYF. In DNA, the CDR3 is TGTGCCAGCAGTGATCTTGGGACACCTGGAAACACCATATATTTT.

This chain joins TRBV5-6 and TRBJ2-7; D gene ambiguous. This CDR3 contains 13 residues. Between the trimmed V and J ends, which lost 4 bases and 1 base, there was a span of 9 bases. CDR1 SGHDT and CDR2 YYEEEE come from the germline V gene. The CDR3 region is CASSRWASYEQYF. DNA of the CDR3: TGTGCCAGCAGCCGGTGGGCTTCCTACGAGCAGTACTTC. The whole variable domain, filled in from reference TRBV5-6 and TRBJ2-7, reads DAGVTQSPTHLIKTRGQQVTLRCSPKSGHDTVSWYQQALGQGPQFIFQYYEEEERQRGNFPDRFSGHQFPNYSSELNVNALLLGDSALYLCASSRWASYEQYFGPGTRLTVT.

The CDR3 is CASPTTGGEQYF. The CDR3 coding sequence is TGTGCCAGCCCCACCACAGGAGGCGAGCAGTACTTC. V is TRBV6-7 and J is TRBJ2-7, with D tentatively TRBD1 or TRBD2 (5 bases each). TRBV6-7 has ORF status, its function being uncertain. The CDR3 is made up of 12 amino acids. The V and J ends lost 8 bases and 6 bases respectively, with 14 bases between them.

This clone was seen only once. The chain couples TRBV6-5 to TRBJ2-2; D gene ambiguous. Trimming stripped 0 bases from V and 8 bases from J, with 4 bases between. This CDR3 has 12 residues. Per germline, CDR1 MNHEY and CDR2 SVGAGI. CDR3 sequence reads: CASSYSAGELFF. As DNA, the CDR3 is TGTGCCAGCAGTTACTCGGCGGGGGAGCTGTTTTTT.

The chain links TRBV5-1 to TRBJ2-5; D call uncertain. This CDR3 is built from 14 residues. CDR1 SGHRS and CDR2 YFSETQ come from the germline V gene. V was pared by 2 bases and J by 2 bases, with 10 bases between. The CDR3 spells CASSFGRNQETQYF. As DNA, the CDR3 is TGCGCCAGCAGCTTCGGACGGAATCAAGAGACCCAGTACTTC. Using reference TRBV5-1 and TRBJ2-5 for the parts outside the CDR3, the full variable domain is KAGVTQTPRYLIKTRGQQVTLSCSPISGHRSVSWYQQTPGQGLQFLFEYFSETQRNKGNFPGRFSGRQFSNSRSEMNVSTLELGDSALYLCASSFGRNQETQYFGPGTRLLVL.

The rearrangement uses TRBV10-3 and TRBJ1-1; the D is unclear. V lost 6 bases and J lost 4, with 15 bases in between. This CDR3 has 14 amino acids. From germline, CDR1 is ENHRY and CDR2 SYGVKD. The CDR3 DNA reads as TGTGCCATCAGCCGTGGGCAGATGAGCACTGAAGCTTTCTTT. Translated: CAISRGQMSTEAFF.

The chain carries TRBV7-2 and TRBJ2-3; D is perhaps TRBD1 or TRBD2 (5 bases each). The length of the CDR3 is 14 residues. V was cut by 5 bases and J by 4 bases, with 13 bases left in between. Looked up from germline, CDR1 is SGHTA and CDR2 is FQGNSA. Written as DNA, the CDR3 is TGTGCCAGCAGCCCATCTGGGACGGCAGATACGCAGTATTTT. Its translation is CASSPSGTADTQYF.

The chain recombines TRBV5-4 with TRBJ2-7; 7 bases fit TRBD1. V was clipped by 2 bases and J by 0 bases; unmatched bases: 2. The CDR3 is made up of 14 amino acids. Germline CDR1 SGHNT, CDR2 YYREEE (reference sequence). The CDR3 loop is CASSLDRDSYEQYF. DNA for the CDR3: TGTGCCAGCAGCTTAGACAGGGACTCCTACGAGCAGTACTTC.

This sequence joins TRBV5-1 and TRBJ2-5, with TRBD2 as a possible D gene (6 bases). Trimming cost V 5 bases and J 2 bases, with 10 bases left between them. There are 13 residues in the CDR3. Germline CDR1 SGHRS, CDR2 YFSETQ. The CDR3 protein is CASRPGVQETQYF. CDR3 coding DNA: TGCGCCAGCAGGCCGGGAGTTCAAGAGACCCAGTACTTC.

The chain has TRBV2 and TRBJ2-1; the match to TRBD1 covers 9 bases. The CDR3 is made up of 15 amino acids. V lost 5 bases, J lost 5 bases, and 7 bases stayed unmatched. CDR1 and CDR2 (germline): SNHLY, FYNNEI. The CDR3 nucleotides read TGTGCCAGCAGTTCCGGGACAGGGATACACAATGAGCAGTTCTTC. It yields the protein CASSSGTGIHNEQFF.

The V and J genes are TRBV6-1 and TRBJ1-1; no clear D gene. V lost 2 bases and J 3 bases, leaving 10 bases between the germline ends. CDR1 is MNHNS, CDR2 SASEGT, per germline. This CDR3 is built from 14 residues. CDR3 sequence: CASSEWAADTEAFF. As DNA, the CDR3 is TGTGCCAGCAGTGAATGGGCGGCTGACACTGAAGCTTTCTTT.

The gene calls are TRBV9 and TRBJ2-3; maybe TRBD2 (5 bases). Germline-derived CDR1 and CDR2 are SGDLS and YYNGEE. Deletions cut 3 bases from V and 4 bases from J, with 18 bases between. The CDR3 sequence is 16 residues long. The CDR3 here is CASSELSGVASDTQYF. The DNA for the CDR3 is TGTGCCAGCAGCGAATTATCCGGGGTTGCGTCAGATACGCAGTATTTT.

The chain joins TRBV14 to TRBJ2-7, with no clear D. Germline V gene lookup returns CDR1 SGHDN and CDR2 FVKESK. The CDR3 covers 14 residues. V was clipped by 1 base and J by 5 bases, with 12 bases between them. CDR3 in amino acids: CASSQVVGSHEQYF. Written as DNA, the CDR3 is TGTGCCAGCAGCCAAGTAGTAGGATCCCACGAGCAGTACTTC.

The CDR3 region has the DNA TGTGCCAGCAGCTTCGGGGACATTAATTCACCCCTCCACTTT. Amino acid sequence: CASSFGDINSPLHF. The rearrangement links TRBV12-1 to TRBJ1-6; the D call in the table, TRBD1, was not verified against the DNA. TRBV12-1 is a known pseudogene. The CDR3 has 14 amino acids.